This T cell receptor beta chain was captured in a study of early T cells in non-severe SARS-CoV-2 infection. Study-level background: Bulk RNA taken from unsorted whole blood was sequenced, leaving chains unpaired. Study-level findings and limits: VDJdb-based matching was biased toward anti-spike CD8 responses and missed private and CD4 specificities.

TCRdb analysed the 5' RACE reads with MiXCR anew, one entry per CDR3 protein. The sample holds approximately 35,000 distinct CDR3 sequences; approximately 7.1% are singletons and the top ten take about 12%. The table lists this clonotype with many counts. Its antigen is currently unknown. The germline V and J ends were trimmed by 2 bases and 5 bases, with 14 bases remaining between them. Germline loops: CDR1 MGHDK, CDR2 SYGVNS. CDR3 length: 15 residues. The J gene is TRBJ2-3, the V gene TRBV25-1; weak D call: TRBD2 (5 bases). This clonotype was obtained from an adult who was a healthcare worker with PCR-confirmed SARS-CoV-2 infection or an uninfected control (not recorded which). The material sequenced was whole blood, taken at baseline. In nucleotides, the CDR3 is TGTGCCAGCAGTGAAGGGGTTAGCGATGGAGATACGCAGTATTTT. Its protein is CASSEGVSDGDTQYF.